The TCR beta chain described here comes from a study of T cell responses to AZD1222 COVID-19 vaccine. Generated by immunoSEQ multiplex PCR, the TCRdb table keeps only in-frame clones and is missing some. The data contain some 200,000 clones, 88% of them singletons. Study-level results: Baseline serology detected seropositivity in only six AZD1222 recipients. Along spike, vaccine-associated CD4 TCRs were found throughout, with dominance at 160-218 and 743-854. Most donors were white British, females outnumbered males, and clonal diversity was possibly underestimated.

Concerning this clone itself: Antigen: not known.

V shed 5 bases and J 7 bases; nucleotides not matched to a gene: 4. The V gene's germline CDR1 is MDHEN and CDR2 SYDVKM. This CDR3 contains 14 residues. The clonotype originates from an adult who received the AZD1222 COVID-19 vaccine. The input for sequencing was peripheral blood, taken 28 days after the second AZD1222 dose. This chain joins TRBV28 and TRBJ2-2; 10 bases fit TRBD2. The CDR3 loop reads CASSLRLAGGELFF. CDR3 DNA sequence: TGTGCCAGCAGTCTCAGACTAGCGGGCGGGGAGCTGTTTTTT.